This T cell receptor beta chain stems from a study of technical replicates of blood from a few donors. The V gene's germline CDR1 is MNHEY and CDR2 SMNVEV (reference sequence). Trimming took 6 bases from V and 2 from J, leaving 10 bases between them. The CDR3 contains 13 residues. Produced via immunoSEQ multiplex PCR; TCRdb's table is partial and in-frame only. Of roughly 72,000 clones detected, roughly 96% appear once; the ten largest clones hold roughly 0.34%. The J gene is TRBJ2-5, the V gene TRBV27; TRBD1 is a possible D gene (6 bases). The sequencing sample was made of T cells isolated from PBMCs. This receptor was identified in a human donor in good health. CDR3 in DNA: TGTGCCAGCAGAGGACAGTTACAAGAGACCCAGTACTTC. This gives the protein CASRGQLQETQYF.